Shown below are 32 T cell receptor beta chains from a single sample sequenced in a study of T-cell memory formation after mild COVID-19 (dated by TCRdb to the early 2020s). The library was produced with 5' RACE. The instrument was an Illumina NovaSeq 6000. TCRdb reprocessing: public reads trimmed at Q25 with fastp, clones called with MiXCR, in-frame beta chains kept. Each entry merges the rows of one CDR3 protein and shows their most common DNA and genes. Here the sample has under 250,000 distinct CDR3 sequences; about 10% occur a single time. The ten largest clones take up just over 3% of the sample. The specimen sequenced was PBMCs or a T cell subset sorted from them (not recorded which). Receptor source: a young man who had mild COVID-19 (a few samples of this study predate the infection). The sample titles of this study are shuffled in the database, so cell type and time point are left out; the donor was told from shared clones.

As concerns this clonotype: The CDR3 does not close with the conserved phenylalanine or tryptophan, likely indicating a read error. The chain links TRBV10-3 to TRBJ1-6; possible D gene TRBD1, 6 bases. Germline V gene data show CDR1 as ENHRY and CDR2 as SYGVKD. Trimming left V 4 bases short and J 5 bases short, with 21 bases between. CDR3 length equals 18 residues. CDR3 sequence: CAISGRDNSRTHNSPLHS. DNA of the CDR3: TGTGCCATCAGTGGCCGGGACAACAGCAGGACTCATAATTCACCCCTCCACTCT.

The V and J genes are TRBV7-9 and TRBJ1-5; D might be TRBD1 (6 bases). V was cut by 5 bases and J by 1 base, with 9 bases left in between. The CDR3 covers 14 residues. Germline V gene sequence: CDR1 SEHNR, CDR2 FQNEAQ (reference sequence). In nucleotides, the CDR3 is TGTGCCAGCAGCGATACAGGGAGCAATCAGCCCCAGCATTTT. This gives the protein CASSDTGSNQPQHF.

The V and J genes are TRBV5-1 and TRBJ2-3, with D perhaps TRBD1 (6 bases). CDR1 and CDR2 from the germline V gene are SGHRS and YFSETQ. The CDR3 runs 15 residues. V was clipped by 0 bases and J by 4 bases, with 12 bases between them. This chain's CDR3 is CASSLAGAAADTQYF. For the CDR3, the DNA is TGCGCCAGCAGCTTGGCAGGGGCGGCGGCAGATACGCAGTATTTT.

In its sample, this clonotype was seen a few times. The CDR3 region has the DNA TGTGCCAGCTCCAGCGCTCCAGGGGGCACTAACTATGGCTACACCTTC. Its translation is CASSSAPGGTNYGYTF. The J gene is TRBJ1-2, the V gene TRBV18; 8 bases match TRBD1. Looked up from germline, CDR1 is KGHSH and CDR2 is LQKENI. Trimming took 6 bases from V and 0 from J; bases not matched to a gene: 9. The CDR3 runs 16 residues. Drawing the rest from reference TRBV18 and TRBJ1-2, the complete variable domain is NAGVMQNPRHLVRRRGQEARLRCSPMKGHSHVYWYRQLPEEGLKFMVYLQKENIIDESGMPKERFSAEFPKEGPSILRIQQVVRGDSAAYFCASSSAPGGTNYGYTFGSGTRLTVV.

This clonotype has more than one count but fewer than ten. This rearrangement joins TRBV5-1 to TRBJ1-6; D gene ambiguous. The CDR3 runs to 13 residues. Germline lookup yields CDR1 SGHRS and CDR2 YFSETQ. Trimming shortened V by 3 bases and J by 3 bases, and 4 bases separated the two germline ends. In nucleotides, the CDR3 is TGCGCCAGCAGCTGGGACTATAATTCACCCCTCCACTTT. It translates to CASSWDYNSPLHF.

V is TRBV6-5 and J is TRBJ1-1, with D possibly matching TRBD1 (5 bases). The CDR3 has 14 amino acids. Trimming took 0 bases from V and 6 from J, leaving 11 bases between them. Germline V gene data show CDR1 as MNHEY and CDR2 as SVGAGI. The CDR3 here is CASSYSRGAAEAFF. DNA for the CDR3: TGTGCCAGCAGTTACTCGAGGGGCGCGGCTGAAGCTTTCTTT.

The J gene is TRBJ1-4, the V gene TRBV5-1, with D possibly matching TRBD1 (5 bases). There are 15 residues in the CDR3. V was clipped by 6 bases and J by 3 bases, with 15 bases between them. The germline V gene encodes CDR1 SGHRS and CDR2 YFSETQ. CDR3 sequence reads: CASKVAGASNEKLFF. CDR3 coding DNA: TGCGCCAGCAAAGTTGCCGGGGCGTCTAATGAAAAACTGTTTTTT.

This clonotype has more than one count but fewer than ten. The rearrangement uses TRBV20-1 and TRBJ2-5, with 12 bases fitting TRBD2. CDR3 length: 17 residues. Germline trimming cut 3 bases from V and 5 bases from J; bases unmatched to any gene: 13. CDR1 is DFQATT, CDR2 SNEGSKA, per germline (reference sequence). Here the CDR3 reads CSARGTLAGGPWETQYF. In DNA form, the CDR3 reads TGCAGTGCTAGGGGGACCCTAGCGGGGGGGCCCTGGGAGACCCAGTACTTC.

The V call is TRBV7-2, the J call TRBJ2-3, with 8 bases matching TRBD1. V shed 4 bases and J 3 bases; nucleotides not matched to a gene: 6. The CDR3 consists of 15 residues. Germline V CDR1 and CDR2: SGHTA, FQGNSA. The chain's CDR3 is CASSSRTGRTDTQYF. DNA for the CDR3: TGTGCCAGCAGCTCACGGACAGGGAGGACAGATACGCAGTATTTT.

This chain uses TRBV7-8 with TRBJ2-7; TRBD1 aligns across 10 bases. The V gene end was trimmed by 4 bases and the J gene end by 7 bases; junction bases not matched to a gene: 4. This CDR3 spans 13 amino acids. Germline assignment: CDR1 SGHVS and CDR2 FQNEAQ. CDR3 in amino acids: CASSSDRGREQYV. The CDR3 nucleotides are TGTGCCAGCAGCTCCGACAGGGGGCGGGAGCAGTACGTC.

The chain has TRBV11-2 and TRBJ1-2, with D unclear. The germline V and J ends were trimmed by 1 base and 8 bases, with 14 bases remaining between them. The length of the CDR3 is 14 residues. Germline-derived CDR1 and CDR2 are SGHAT and FQNNGV. For the CDR3, the DNA is TGTGCCAGCAGCTTAGCAGGCGAGGGTTTGGGCTACACCTTC. It is translated as CASSLAGEGLGYTF.

The chain couples TRBV9 to TRBJ1-2; weak D call: TRBD1 (6 bases). Trimming pared 5 bases from V and 7 bases from J, leaving 24 bases between. Germline CDR1 and CDR2: SGDLS and YYNGEE. This CDR3 spans 16 amino acids. This chain's CDR3 is CASSRTDLQGRSGYTF. The CDR3 DNA is TGTGCCAGCAGTCGCACGGATCTACAGGGTCGGAGTGGCTACACCTTC.

This clonotype appeared many times. CDR3 nucleotides: TGTGCCACCAGTGATTTTGGACAGGGCACAGATACGCAGTATTTT. It yields the protein CATSDFGQGTDTQYF. This rearrangement joins TRBV24-1 to TRBJ2-3; TRBD1 aligns across 7 bases. V lost 1 base and J lost 1; bases outside the gene matches: 1. Germline V gene data show CDR1 as KGHDR and CDR2 as SFDVKD. The CDR3 consists of 15 residues.

The CDR3 DNA sequence: TGTGCCAGCAGTTCACCGGGACTAGCGGGCCACAATGAGCAGTTCTTC. Translation gives CASSSPGLAGHNEQFF. This rearrangement joins TRBV28 to TRBJ2-1; 12 nucleotides agree with TRBD2. The CDR3 is 16 residues long. Germline V gives CDR1 MDHEN, CDR2 SYDVKM. V was pared by 4 bases and J by 5 bases, with 6 bases of the junction left unmatched.

The chain joins TRBV29-1 to TRBJ1-2; D remains ambiguous. The CDR3 has 16 amino acids. V shed 0 bases and J shed 0 bases, with 14 bases lying between them. Per germline, CDR1 SQVTM and CDR2 ANQGSEA. CDR3 protein: CSVEEGWRSSNYGYTF. Written as DNA, the CDR3 is TGCAGCGTTGAAGAAGGTTGGCGGAGTTCTAACTATGGCTACACCTTC.

This clonotype was observed a few times. The chain uses TRBV5-1 and TRBJ2-3; TRBD2 aligns across 12 bases. Trimming took 2 bases from V and 6 from J; bases not matched to a gene: 10. Germline lookup yields CDR1 SGHRS and CDR2 YFSETQ. The CDR3 contains 17 residues. The CDR3 sequence is CASSLGLAGQFADTQYF. The CDR3 coding sequence is TGCGCCAGCAGCTTAGGACTAGCGGGGCAATTCGCGGATACGCAGTATTTT.

This rearrangement joins TRBV5-1 to TRBJ2-7; D gene uncertain. The germline CDR1 and CDR2 sequences are SGHRS and YFSETQ. V was trimmed by 6 bases and J by 3 bases, leaving 13 bases between them. The CDR3 extends over 13 amino acids. The CDR3 nucleotides are TGCGCCAGCAAGAAGGGATATTACTACGAGCAGTACTTC. Translated: CASKKGYYYEQYF.

The sample holds a few counts of this clonotype. This chain joins TRBV2 and TRBJ1-1, with 7 bases identical to TRBD1. V was pared by 8 bases and J by 5 bases, with 14 bases of the junction left unmatched. Germline V gene lookup returns CDR1 SNHLY and CDR2 FYNNEI. CDR3 size: 15 residues. CDR3 residues: CASALSAQGGTEAFF. DNA of the CDR3: TGTGCCAGCGCACTATCTGCTCAGGGGGGTACTGAAGCTTTCTTT.

The chain couples TRBV18 to TRBJ1-1; D is unresolved. Germline V gene data show CDR1 as KGHSH and CDR2 as LQKENI. The germline V and J ends were trimmed by 2 bases and 1 base, with 5 bases remaining between them. The CDR3 length is 13 residues. The CDR3 sequence is CASSPDWNTEAFF. CDR3 in DNA: TGTGCCAGCTCACCAGACTGGAACACTGAAGCTTTCTTT.

This clonotype has at least ten counts. The chain couples TRBV5-6 to TRBJ1-2, with 9 nucleotides matching TRBD1. CDR3 length equals 15 residues. Unmatched junction bases numbered 4, after V lost 4 bases and J lost 0 bases. Germline values: CDR1 SGHDT, CDR2 YYEEEE. The CDR3: CASSPRTGANYGYTF. CDR3 bases: TGTGCCAGCAGCCCGCGGACAGGGGCTAACTATGGCTACACCTTC.

The V gene is TRBV4-1, the J gene TRBJ2-7; 9 bases are a match to TRBD1. Germline-derived CDR1 and CDR2 are MGHRA and YSYEKL. Losses at the gene ends were 3 bases for V and 2 bases for J; bases not matched to a gene: 17. The length of the CDR3 is 19 residues. The CDR3 region has the DNA TGCGCCAGCAGCCACGGGGGGACAGGGCCCCGGAGGCTTACCTACGAGCAGTACTTC. Translated: CASSHGGTGPRRLTYEQYF.

The chain uses TRBV4-3 and TRBJ2-7; the match to TRBD1 covers 12 bases. Germline CDR1 and CDR2: LGHNA and YSLEER. This CDR3 comprises 19 residues. The trim removed 3 bases at V and 2 bases at J, leaving 14 bases unmatched. CDR3 sequence reads: CASSQKVTGTGGAPYEQYF. The CDR3 DNA reads as TGCGCCAGCAGCCAGAAGGTTACCGGGACAGGGGGCGCACCCTACGAGCAGTACTTC.

The J gene is TRBJ2-1, the V gene TRBV5-1; D is possibly TRBD1 or TRBD2 (5 bases each). This CDR3 comprises 15 residues. Germline CDR1 is SGHRS and CDR2 is YFSETQ. Trimming cost V 1 base and J 8 bases, with 16 bases left between them. The chain's CDR3 is CASSLLGAAYHEQFF. The CDR3, as DNA: TGCGCCAGCAGCTTGCTCGGGGCGGCTTATCATGAGCAGTTCTTC.

This chain uses TRBV5-1 with TRBJ2-5; a weak D match, TRBD2 (6 bases). This CDR3 spans 13 amino acids. Germline CDR1 is SGHRS and CDR2 is YFSETQ. V lost 5 bases to trimming and J lost 0 bases, with 8 bases between them. This CDR3 reads CASREGYQETQYF. DNA of the CDR3: TGCGCCAGCAGGGAGGGGTACCAAGAGACCCAGTACTTC.

This clonotype has more than one count but fewer than ten. This chain joins TRBV9 and TRBJ2-3; TRBD2 aligns across 12 bases. The CDR3 consists of 16 residues. J was trimmed by 6 bases and V by 4 bases; bases with no gene match: 9. The V gene's germline CDR1 is SGDLS and CDR2 YYNGEE. The CDR3 DNA reads TGTGCCAGCAGCCTAGGGTGGACTAGCGGGGTCGATACGCAGTATTTT. Protein: CASSLGWTSGVDTQYF.

The chain links TRBV9 to TRBJ2-1; D is undetermined. Per the germline V gene, CDR1 is SGDLS and CDR2 is YYNGEE. The CDR3 is 15 amino acids. Trimming removed 0 bases at V and 6 bases at J, with 13 bases between. CDR3 sequence: CASSVVGYWTNEQFF. For the CDR3, the DNA is TGTGCCAGCAGCGTAGTGGGGTATTGGACCAATGAGCAGTTCTTC.

Written as DNA, the CDR3 is TGTGCCAGCAGTTACTCCTTCGGGCAGGGCAATCAGCCCCAGCATTTT. Its translation: CASSYSFGQGNQPQHF. The chain is built from TRBV6-5 and TRBJ1-5, with no clear D. The V gene lost 0 bases and the J gene lost 2 bases, with 11 bases spanning the gap. The CDR3 extends over 16 amino acids. Germline assignment: CDR1 MNHEY and CDR2 SVGAGI.

This clonotype was counted only a few times. The chain recombines TRBV7-2 with TRBJ2-2; no clear D gene. The CDR3 extends over 16 amino acids. Trimming pared 2 bases from V and 5 bases from J, leaving 15 bases between. The V gene's germline CDR1 is SGHTA and CDR2 FQGNSA. DNA for the CDR3: TGTGCCAGCAGCTTAAGGTCGCCCCGCGAGACCGGGGAGCTGTTTTTT. Protein: CASSLRSPRETGELFF.

This clonotype was seen a handful of times. This chain joins TRBV20-1 and TRBJ2-1; the match to TRBD1 covers 11 bases. The CDR3 loop spans 14 amino acids. The J segment lost 9 bases and the V segment lost 8 bases, leaving 12 bases of the junction unmatched. The germline gives CDR1 DFQATT, CDR2 SNEGSKA (reference sequence). In nucleotides, the CDR3 is TGCAGTTCGAGGCCGGGACAGGGGGATAGTGAGCAGTTCTTC. Translation: CSSRPGQGDSEQFF.

The sample holds many counts of this clonotype. The V call is TRBV12-3 or TRBV12-4, the J call TRBJ1-5, with D possibly matching TRBD1 (5 bases). The CDR3 is 14 residues long. The V end was cut by 6 bases, the J end by 2 bases, with 11 bases between. The chain's CDR3 is CASSLGGGNQPQHF. In nucleotides, the CDR3 is TGTGCCAGCAGCTTGGGGGGGGGCAATCAGCCCCAGCATTTT.

This clonotype was recorded many times. This rearrangement joins TRBV5-5 to TRBJ2-3; 8 nucleotides line up with TRBD1. Germline assignment: CDR1 SGHKS and CDR2 YYEKEE (reference sequence). The CDR3 covers 13 residues. V lost 2 bases, J lost 4 bases, and 0 bases stayed unmatched. The CDR3 DNA reads as TGTGCCAGCAGCTTCAGGGGGCCAGATACGCAGTATTTT. Translating it yields CASSFRGPDTQYF.

This sequence joins TRBV4-3 and TRBJ2-5, with 11 bases lining up with TRBD2. V shed 2 bases, J shed 5 bases, and the junction held 10 bases outside the gene matches. CDR1 is LGHNA, CDR2 YSLEER, per germline. This CDR3 contains 17 residues. The CDR3 loop is CASSQTPGLAGGETQYF. The CDR3 DNA reads TGCGCCAGCAGCCAAACCCCCGGACTAGCGGGCGGGGAGACCCAGTACTTC.